One sample yielded the 23 T cell receptor beta chains listed below, sequenced in a study of response to subunit inactivated influenza vaccine. MiXCR was run by TCRdb on the RT-PCR reads, yielding one entry per CDR3 protein. The data show more than 450,000 distinct CDR3 sequences, with about 11% seen just once and approximately 10% held by the top ten. These data were also reused for a study on T cells expressing NK-cell markers. From that study: Synthesis of TCR beta cDNA relied on 5'RACE template switching carrying UMIs.

This material consisted of PBMCs from blood, taken on the day of vaccination. All receptors derive from a man aged 45 to 65 who received an inactivated influenza vaccine.

This clonotype was detected a few times. The chain is built from TRBV11-2 and TRBJ2-3; possibly TRBD1 for D (6 bases). Germline V gene data show CDR1 as SGHAT and CDR2 as FQNNGV. The germline V and J ends were trimmed by 3 bases and 2 bases, with 18 bases remaining between them. The length of the CDR3 is 17 residues. The CDR3 loop reads CASSLGRDRHTTDTQYF. The CDR3 nucleotides read TGTGCCAGCAGCTTGGGCCGTGACAGGCATACCACAGATACGCAGTATTTT.

This clonotype was picked up a small number of times. The CDR3 nucleotides read TGCGCCAGCAGCTTGTTATCCAGCACCTATGGCTACACCTTC. It yields the protein CASSLLSSTYGYTF. This sequence joins TRBV5-1 and TRBJ1-2; D gene uncertain. The CDR3 is 14 amino acids. Trimming shortened V by 1 base and J by 4 bases, and 11 bases separated the two germline ends. Germline V gene sequence: CDR1 SGHRS, CDR2 YFSETQ.

This clonotype was seen repeatedly, ten times or more. The V gene is TRBV5-6, the J gene TRBJ1-3, with 7 bases aligning to TRBD1. The CDR3 covers 14 residues. Germline V gene sequence: CDR1 SGHDT, CDR2 YYEEEE. Trimming took 2 bases from V and 2 from J; bases not matched to a gene: 1. CDR3 nucleotides: TGTGCCAGCAGCTTCGGGACAGCTGGAAACACCATATATTTT. Protein product: CASSFGTAGNTIYF.

The rearrangement joins TRBV5-1 to TRBJ2-7, with unresolved D. Germline assignment: CDR1 SGHRS and CDR2 YFSETQ. Trimming cost V 4 bases and J 2 bases, with 10 bases left between them. The length of the CDR3 is 13 residues. The CDR3 sequence is CASSPYTTYEQYF. CDR3 in DNA: TGCGCCAGCAGCCCGTACACTACCTACGAGCAGTACTTC.

The rearrangement uses TRBV29-1 and TRBJ1-5, with TRBD1 matching over 8 bases. CDR1 SQVTM and CDR2 ANQGSEA come from the germline V gene. Germline trimming cut 6 bases from V and 7 bases from J; bases unmatched to any gene: 8. CDR3 length: 13 amino acids. In DNA, the CDR3 is TGCAGCGTCCAGGGGGCGCTTGGCCAGCCCCAGCATTTT. This codes for CSVQGALGQPQHF.

CDR3 loop: CASSRGPTDEQYF. The CDR3 nucleotides read TGTGCCAGCAGTCGGGGCCCCACGGACGAGCAGTACTTC. V is TRBV27 and J is TRBJ2-7; D is possibly TRBD1 or TRBD2 (5 bases each). Trimming took off 5 bases at V and 5 bases at J, with 13 bases between the two ends. The CDR3 consists of 13 residues. Germline values: CDR1 MNHEY, CDR2 SMNVEV (reference sequence).

DNA of the CDR3: TGTGCCAGCAGCTCCTTAGGGGGGGATACCTACAATGAGCAGTTCTTC. It specifies CASSSLGGDTYNEQFF. The V call is TRBV5-5, the J call TRBJ2-1, with D possibly being TRBD2 (7 bases). Trimming shortened V by 3 bases and J by 2 bases, and 15 bases separated the two germline ends. Germline V gives CDR1 SGHKS, CDR2 YYEKEE (reference sequence). The CDR3 has 16 residues.

This clonotype was detected a few times. The rearrangement links TRBV12-3 or TRBV12-4 to TRBJ1-2; tentatively, D is TRBD1 (6 bases). The CDR3 sequence is 15 residues long. The V gene lost 3 bases and the J gene lost 8 bases, with 19 bases spanning the gap. DNA for the CDR3: TGTGCCAGCAGTTTTCTAAATATGGGGGGCGACGGCTACACCTTC. Translated, it gives CASSFLNMGGDGYTF.

There are many counts of this clonotype. This rearrangement joins TRBV20-1 to TRBJ2-4; no clear D gene. The length of the CDR3 is 14 residues. From germline, CDR1 is DFQATT and CDR2 SNEGSKA (reference sequence). V shed 6 bases and J shed 8 bases, with 20 bases lying between them. CDR3 bases: TGCAGTGCAAAAAAGGACCGGGCTGAAGACATTCAGTACTTC. Residues: CSAKKDRAEDIQYF.

This clonotype was seen only a few times. The chain has TRBV12-3 or TRBV12-4 and TRBJ2-1; perhaps TRBD2 as D (5 bases). The CDR3 is 16 amino acids. V dropped 5 bases and J dropped 7 bases, with 21 bases sitting between them. The CDR3 reads CASSPDFSVVWNEQFF. The CDR3 DNA sequence: TGTGCCAGCAGTCCCGACTTTAGCGTAGTTTGGAATGAGCAGTTCTTC.

CDR3 bases: TGTGCCAGCGGCAGGTACAATGAGCAGTTCTTC. This sequence encodes CASGRYNEQFF. The chain couples TRBV2 to TRBJ2-1; D is uncertain. Germline values: CDR1 SNHLY, CDR2 FYNNEI. The CDR3 sequence is 11 residues long. The V end was cut by 8 bases, the J end by 4 bases, with 6 bases between.

Ten or more counts support this clonotype. The chain is built from TRBV5-5 and TRBJ1-1, with no clear D. The V and J ends lost 5 bases and 6 bases respectively, with 14 bases between them. This CDR3 spans 13 amino acids. CDR1 and CDR2 (germline): SGHKS, YYEKEE (reference sequence). CDR3 loop: CASREERSAEAFF. DNA of the CDR3: TGTGCCAGCAGGGAGGAAAGGAGTGCTGAAGCTTTCTTT.

This clonotype was counted a few times. The chain couples TRBV5-1 to TRBJ2-2, with a weak D call TRBD1 (5 bases). This CDR3 has 15 amino acids. Germline loops: CDR1 SGHRS, CDR2 YFSETQ. V lost 1 base and J lost 3, with 10 bases in between. CDR3 protein: CASSLRTSDTGELFF. In nucleotides, the CDR3 is TGCGCCAGCAGCTTGAGGACATCTGACACCGGGGAGCTGTTTTTT.

The chain couples TRBV12-3 or TRBV12-4 to TRBJ1-5; possible D gene TRBD1, 6 bases. V was cut by 1 base and J by 1 base, with 11 bases left in between. This CDR3 contains 16 residues. The CDR3: CASSLVPRGSNQPQHF. The CDR3 DNA is TGTGCCAGCAGTTTAGTTCCCAGGGGCAGCAATCAGCCCCAGCATTTT.

This clonotype was counted only a few times. The chain links TRBV7-9 to TRBJ2-7; a weak D match, TRBD1 (6 bases). This CDR3 is built from 13 residues. The V gene lost 5 bases and the J gene lost 4 bases, with 12 bases spanning the gap. Germline V gene data show CDR1 as SEHNR and CDR2 as FQNEAQ (reference sequence). CDR3 nucleotides: TGTGCCAGCAGCCCAGAGCAGGGGTACGAGCAGTACTTC. This gives the protein CASSPEQGYEQYF. Together with reference TRBV7-9 and TRBJ2-7, the CDR3 gives the full variable domain: DTGVSQNPRHKITKRGQNVTFRCDPISEHNRLYWYRQTLGQGPEFLTYFQNEAQLEKSRLLSDRFSAERPKGSFSTLEIQRTEQGDSAMYLCASSPEQGYEQYFGPGTRLTVT.

Ten or more counts support this clonotype. This chain links TRBV4-2 with TRBJ2-7; D is unclear. Between the trimmed V and J ends, which lost 2 bases and 2 bases, there was a span of 7 bases. The germline V gene encodes CDR1 LGHNA and CDR2 YNFKEQ. The CDR3 totals 13 residues. This CDR3 reads CASSQRTTYEQYF. The CDR3 bases are TGTGCCAGCAGCCAACGTACAACCTACGAGCAGTACTTC.

The chain uses TRBV5-1 and TRBJ1-3, with D hard to call. The CDR3 has 14 residues. V shed 5 bases and J shed 3 bases, with 12 bases lying between them. Germline V gene data show CDR1 as SGHRS and CDR2 as YFSETQ. CDR3: CASRFGGYGNTIYF. The DNA of the CDR3 is TGCGCCAGCAGATTTGGAGGTTATGGAAACACCATATATTTT.

The rearrangement joins TRBV5-1 to TRBJ2-2; 7 bases fit TRBD2. Germline V gene sequence: CDR1 SGHRS, CDR2 YFSETQ. The ends lost 4 bases at V and 3 bases at J; junction bases unmatched: 6. The CDR3 has 15 residues. CDR3 sequence (DNA): TGCGCCAGCAGCCGGAGCGGGGCCTACACCGGGGAGCTGTTTTTT. Translating gives CASSRSGAYTGELFF. Complete variable domain (other parts from reference TRBV5-1 and TRBJ2-2): KAGVTQTPRYLIKTRGQQVTLSCSPISGHRSVSWYQQTPGQGLQFLFEYFSETQRNKGNFPGRFSGRQFSNSRSEMNVSTLELGDSALYLCASSRSGAYTGELFFGEGSRLTVL.

This clonotype was seen a handful of times. The chain links TRBV3-1 to TRBJ1-3; no clear D. Germline CDR1 is LGHDT and CDR2 is YNNKEL (reference sequence). CDR3 length equals 16 residues. V lost 1 base to trimming and J lost 4 bases, with 14 bases between them. CDR3 coding DNA: TGTGCCAGCAGCCAAGGCCTAAAAAGCAGCGGAAACACCATATATTTT. Protein product: CASSQGLKSSGNTIYF.

The chain is built from TRBV29-1 and TRBJ2-7; D call uncertain. There are 13 residues in the CDR3. The V gene's germline CDR1 is SQVTM and CDR2 ANQGSEA. Trimming cost V 7 bases and J 0 bases, with 13 bases left between them. The CDR3: CSGIPESSYEQYF. In nucleotides, the CDR3 is TGCAGCGGAATTCCGGAAAGCTCCTACGAGCAGTACTTC.

CDR3: CASSLSSGTSYEQYF. In DNA form, the CDR3 reads TGTGCCAGCAGCTTATCTAGCGGGACCTCCTACGAGCAGTACTTC. The chain couples TRBV7-6 to TRBJ2-7, with TRBD2 matching over 9 bases. Germline V CDR1 and CDR2: SGHVS, FNYEAQ. CDR3 length equals 15 residues. V shed 2 bases, J shed 0 bases, and the junction held 2 bases outside the gene matches.

This clonotype was found a few times. The chain joins TRBV18 to TRBJ1-5, with D hard to call. Germline V gene data show CDR1 as KGHSH and CDR2 as LQKENI. CDR3 size: 15 residues. Trimming removed 1 base from V and 4 bases from J, with 11 bases in between. Here the CDR3 reads CASSPRGTSNQPQHF. The CDR3 DNA reads as TGTGCCAGCTCACCACGCGGTACCTCTAATCAGCCCCAGCATTTT.

The V and J genes are TRBV9 and TRBJ2-2; D not resolved. The V end was cut by 6 bases, the J end by 7 bases, with 13 bases between. The CDR3 has 13 residues. Germline V gene sequence: CDR1 SGDLS, CDR2 YYNGEE. The CDR3 protein is CASTLAAFGELFF. The DNA of the CDR3 is TGTGCCAGCACCCTGGCGGCGTTCGGGGAGCTGTTTTTT.